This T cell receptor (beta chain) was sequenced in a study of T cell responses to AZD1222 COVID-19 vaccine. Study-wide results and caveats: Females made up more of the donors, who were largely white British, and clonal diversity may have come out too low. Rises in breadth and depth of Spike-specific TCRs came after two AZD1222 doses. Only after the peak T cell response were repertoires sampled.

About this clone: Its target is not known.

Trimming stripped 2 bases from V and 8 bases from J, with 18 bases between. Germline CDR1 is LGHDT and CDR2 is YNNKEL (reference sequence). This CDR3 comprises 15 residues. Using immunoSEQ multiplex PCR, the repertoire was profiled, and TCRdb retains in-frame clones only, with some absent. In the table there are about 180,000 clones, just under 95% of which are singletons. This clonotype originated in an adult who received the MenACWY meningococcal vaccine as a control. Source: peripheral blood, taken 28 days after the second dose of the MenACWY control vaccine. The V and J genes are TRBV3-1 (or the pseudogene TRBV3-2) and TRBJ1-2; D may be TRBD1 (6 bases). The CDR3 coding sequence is TGTGCCAGCAGCCAAAGGGGGGTGACGACTGTGGGCTACACCTTC. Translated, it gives CASSQRGVTTVGYTF.